A selection of T cell receptor beta chains follows, all from one sample in a study of shared clonotypes between healthy human individuals. Sequencing was performed with immunoSEQ multiplex PCR; in TCRdb, only in-frame clones are kept and a portion is missing. The data show hundreds of thousands of clones, under 95% seen once. The sequenced sample was naive CD8+ T cells sorted from blood. These receptors were collected from a man aged 25-40 years in good health. The CDR3 runs from the conserved cysteine through the conserved F or W. Fields, in order: J gene, clone size, V gene, D gene, CDR3 DNA, CDR3 protein. The D gene is left open where the match is weak. Where a row states a size, it is once, few, many or the class of an expanded clone; other rows omit it.

J: TRBJ2-7; size: once; V: TRBV15; D: .; DNA: TGTGCCACCAGCGCATTCTACGAGCAGTACTTC; CDR3: CATSAFYEQYF
J: TRBJ1-4; size: .; V: TRBV6-5; D: TRBD1; DNA: TGTGCCAGCAGTTACTCGACAGGGTCGGCTAATGAAAAACTGTTTTTT; CDR3: CASSYSTGSANEKLFF
J: TRBJ1-4; size: .; V: TRBV19; D: .; DNA: TGTGCCAGTAGTGAAGGGATGATTAATGAAAAACTGTTTTTT; CDR3: CASSEGMINEKLFF
J: TRBJ1-5; size: .; V: TRBV15; D: TRBD1; DNA: TGTGCCACCAGCAGAGTCACAGGGGGCGCATTCAGCAATCAGCCCCAGCATTTT; CDR3: CATSRVTGGAFSNQPQHF
J: TRBJ1-4; size: .; V: TRBV28; D: .; DNA: TGTGCCAGCAGTAGCGACATAACTAATGAAAAACTGTTTTTT; CDR3: CASSSDITNEKLFF
J: TRBJ2-2; size: few; V: TRBV29-1; D: .; DNA: TGCAGCGTTGTTGCACAGGGTACCGGGGAGCTGTTTTTT; CDR3: CSVVAQGTGELFF
J: TRBJ2-3; size: .; V: TRBV7-9; D: .; DNA: TGTGCCATCGAGTCATTAGCGCCGAGCACAGATACGCAGTATTTT; CDR3: CAIESLAPSTDTQYF
J: TRBJ1-1; size: .; V: TRBV9; D: TRBD1; DNA: TGTGCCAGCAACCCAGGACAGGGGATGAACACTGAAGCTTTCTTT; CDR3: CASNPGQGMNTEAFF
J: TRBJ2-7; size: .; V: TRBV6-5; D: .; DNA: TGTGCCAGCAGTTACTCGCGGAACTCCTACGAGCAGTACTTC; CDR3: CASSYSRNSYEQYF
J: TRBJ2-3; size: .; V: TRBV5-6; D: .; DNA: TGTGCCAGCAGCTTGGCCAGGGGGGCAGTCGGGGATACGCAGTATTTT; CDR3: CASSLARGAVGDTQYF
J: TRBJ1-1; size: .; V: TRBV5-6; D: .; DNA: TGTGCCAGCAGCTTGGAACAGGCCCGAGAAGCTTTCTTT; CDR3: CASSLEQAREAFF
J: TRBJ1-2; size: .; V: TRBV7-9; D: .; DNA: TGTGCCAGCAAAGGTCGGGGGGATGGCTACACCTTC; CDR3: CASKGRGDGYTF
J: TRBJ1-2; size: .; V: TRBV6-6; D: TRBD1; DNA: TGTGCCAGCACCCCCGGGACAGGGCTTAACTATGGCTACACCTTC; CDR3: CASTPGTGLNYGYTF
J: TRBJ2-1; size: .; V: TRBV2; D: TRBD2; DNA: TGTGCCAGCCTGGTAGCGGGGCTACAGGATGAGCAGTTCTTC; CDR3: CASLVAGLQDEQFF
J: TRBJ2-1; size: .; V: TRBV10-3; D: TRBD2; DNA: TGTGCCATCGGGTCAGGCGGGAGCTCGCATGAGCAGTTCTTC; CDR3: CAIGSGGSSHEQFF
J: TRBJ2-1; size: .; V: TRBV7-9; D: .; DNA: TGTGCCAGCACCAGCCACGTGAGGGGTGGCAATGAGCAGTTCTTC; CDR3: CASTSHVRGGNEQFF
J: TRBJ2-5; size: .; V: TRBV11-2; D: .; DNA: TGTGCCAGCAGCTTAGCGCACAGCGCACAAGAGACCCAGTACTTC; CDR3: CASSLAHSAQETQYF
J: TRBJ2-1; size: .; V: TRBV27; D: TRBD2; DNA: TGTGCCAGCAGTTTCAACCCCCCGGGAGGCTACAATGAGCAGTTCTTC; CDR3: CASSFNPPGGYNEQFF
J: TRBJ1-1; size: .; V: TRBV15; D: .; DNA: TGTGCCACCAGCAGAGAGGGGGGGCGGGTCACTGAAGCTTTCTTT; CDR3: CATSREGGRVTEAFF
J: TRBJ1-1; size: few; V: TRBV27; D: .; DNA: TGTGCCAGCACATCAGGCAGAAACTCTGAAGCTTTCTTT; CDR3: CASTSGRNSEAFF
J: TRBJ1-2; size: .; V: TRBV6-5; D: .; DNA: TGTGCCAGCAGTTACGGACAGACTAACTATGGCTACACCTTC; CDR3: CASSYGQTNYGYTF
J: TRBJ2-1; size: .; V: TRBV27; D: TRBD2; DNA: TGTGCCAGCAGTTTATTGCTAGCGGGAGGGCCATACAATGAGCAGTTCTTC; CDR3: CASSLLLAGGPYNEQFF
J: TRBJ2-2; size: .; V: TRBV19; D: .; DNA: TGTGCCAGTAGTATTGATCTAGCAGCGAACACCGGGGAGCTGTTTTTT; CDR3: CASSIDLAANTGELFF
J: TRBJ2-7; size: .; V: TRBV4-1; D: .; DNA: TGCGCCAGCAGCCAAGATTCCCGCGAGCAGTACTTC; CDR3: CASSQDSREQYF
J: TRBJ2-5; size: .; V: TRBV7-9; D: .; DNA: TGTGCCAGCAGCTTATTGGGGGGACAAGAGACCCAGTACTTC; CDR3: CASSLLGGQETQYF
J: TRBJ1-5; size: .; V: TRBV19; D: .; DNA: TGTGCCAGTAGTATTAGCAATCAGCCCCAGCATTTT; CDR3: CASSISNQPQHF
J: TRBJ2-3; size: .; V: TRBV29-1; D: .; DNA: TGCAGCGTTGAAGCGGTCACAGATACGCAGTATTTT; CDR3: CSVEAVTDTQYF
J: TRBJ2-7; size: .; V: TRBV28; D: .; DNA: TGTGCCAGCAGTACAAATTCCTACGAGCAGTACTTC; CDR3: CASSTNSYEQYF
J: TRBJ1-1; size: .; V: TRBV7-9; D: .; DNA: TGTGCCAGCAGCTCATGGATGAACACTGAAGCTTTCTTT; CDR3: CASSSWMNTEAFF
J: TRBJ2-7; size: .; V: TRBV6-4; D: TRBD2; DNA: TGTGCCAGCAGTGAGAGCGGGGGCTTCGGGTACGAGCAGTACTTC; CDR3: CASSESGGFGYEQYF
J: TRBJ2-5; size: .; V: TRBV10-3; D: TRBD2; DNA: TGTGCCAGCACCCTGGGGCTAGCGGGGGGGTACCAAGAGACCCAGTACTTC; CDR3: CASTLGLAGGYQETQYF
J: TRBJ2-7; size: .; V: TRBV9; D: TRBD2; DNA: TGTGCCAGCAGCGTAGCTGGCGGGGGTTTCTACGAGCAGTACTTC; CDR3: CASSVAGGGFYEQYF
J: TRBJ2-1; size: .; V: TRBV7-9; D: TRBD2; DNA: TGTGCCAGCAGCTCCCGCGGGGGAGAGCAGTTCTTC; CDR3: CASSSRGGEQFF
J: TRBJ2-7; size: .; V: TRBV7-9; D: .; DNA: TGTGCCAGCAGCTTGGCCTGGAGGAGCGAGCAGTACTTC; CDR3: CASSLAWRSEQYF
J: TRBJ1-1; size: .; V: TRBV7-6; D: .; DNA: TGTGCCAGCAGCTTAGGTGGCTCGGGGGGCACTGAAGCTTTCTTT; CDR3: CASSLGGSGGTEAFF
J: TRBJ2-7; size: .; V: TRBV27; D: TRBD2; DNA: TGTGCCAGCAGTTTTTCGGCGGGAGAAGCCCCTTACGAGCAGTACTTC; CDR3: CASSFSAGEAPYEQYF
J: TRBJ2-5; size: .; V: TRBV5-5; D: TRBD2; DNA: TGTGCCAGCAGCTCTCGACTAGCGGGAGCCCTCACAGAGACCCAGTACTTC; CDR3: CASSSRLAGALTETQYF
J: TRBJ2-3; size: .; V: TRBV4-1; D: .; DNA: TGCGCCAGCAGCCTAGAAGGGGATACGCAGTATTTT; CDR3: CASSLEGDTQYF
J: TRBJ2-1; size: .; V: TRBV25-1; D: .; DNA: TGTGCCAGCAGTGAATTTGGTAGCTACAATGAGCAGTTCTTC; CDR3: CASSEFGSYNEQFF
J: TRBJ1-5; size: .; V: TRBV27; D: .; DNA: TGTGCCAGCAGTTTAAGGTCAGTCCCTATGAATCAGCCCCAGCATTTT; CDR3: CASSLRSVPMNQPQHF
J: TRBJ2-7; size: .; V: TRBV19; D: TRBD2; DNA: TGTGCCAGTAGTTGGAATAGCGGGAGATCCATCTACGAGCAGTACTTC; CDR3: CASSWNSGRSIYEQYF
J: TRBJ2-2; size: once; V: TRBV15; D: .; DNA: TGTGCCACCAGCACGGGACGAGGAACTAGACCCTCCGGGGAGCTGTTTTTT; CDR3: CATSTGRGTRPSGELFF
J: TRBJ2-7; size: .; V: TRBV16; D: .; DNA: TGTGCCAGCAGCCACGCTCTGTCCGAGCAGTACTTC; CDR3: CASSHALSEQYF
J: TRBJ1-2; size: .; V: TRBV27; D: TRBD1; DNA: TGTGCCAGCAGTTTATCGGGGACAGGGCGGATCTATGGCTACACCTTC; CDR3: CASSLSGTGRIYGYTF
J: TRBJ2-1; size: once; V: TRBV10-2; D: .; DNA: TGCGCCAGCTACGGGTCCGGGAGAGCGTATGTAGATGAGCAGTTCTTC; CDR3: CASYGSGRAYVDEQFF
J: TRBJ2-7; size: few; V: TRBV7-9; D: .; DNA: TGTGCCAGCAGCTTAGTGGTAGGAGGGAGTGAGCAGTACTTC; CDR3: CASSLVVGGSEQYF
J: TRBJ2-3; size: .; V: TRBV7-2; D: .; DNA: TGTGCCAGCAGCCCAACAGGGAGCGCGTCGCGGTATACGCAGTATTTT; CDR3: CASSPTGSASRYTQYF